The 6 T cell receptor beta chains listed next were all sequenced from one sample in a study of post-analysis software for immune sequencing data (dated by TCRdb to the mid-2010s). The investigation overall reported the following: Patients showed significantly higher frequencies than controls for a few TRBV segments, among them TRBV5-6, TRBV5-1 and TRBV20-1.

Libraries were prepared through PCR. This sample was sequenced with an Illumina HiSeq 2500. To reduce PCR and sequencing biases, unique molecular identifiers were incorporated into the TCR beta cDNA libraries. TCRdb reworked the public reads: Q25 trimming with fastp, MiXCR clone assembly, productive beta chains retained. Identical CDR3 proteins give one entry, which carries the most common genes and DNA. Counted in this sample were about 820,000 distinct CDR3 sequences; approximately 50% of them appeared once. Approximately 4.4% of the sample rests with the top ten. These receptors' antigens are unknown. The source material was blood. The receptors derive from a girl between 5 and 17 years old with multiple sclerosis.

Only a few counts were recorded for this clonotype. The V call is TRBV7-2, the J call TRBJ1-2, with a tentative D call TRBD1 (6 bases). The V end lost 2 bases, the J end lost 3 bases, and 10 bases lay between the germline ends. The CDR3 sequence is 14 residues long. CDR1 SGHTA and CDR2 FQGNSA come from the germline V gene. The CDR3 coding sequence is TGTGCCAGCAGCTTATCGGGGGCCGACTATGGCTACACCTTC. Its protein product is CASSLSGADYGYTF.

The rearrangement links TRBV11-2 to TRBJ2-1, with 7 bases aligning to TRBD2. Germline V gives CDR1 SGHAT, CDR2 FQNNGV. The CDR3 is made up of 19 amino acids. V shed 0 bases, J shed 0 bases, and the junction held 11 bases outside the gene matches. The CDR3 DNA sequence: TGTGCCAGCAGCTTAGACCTCGGCGGGGGAGGACCCTCCTACAATGAGCAGTTCTTC. Translated: CASSLDLGGGGPSYNEQFF.

This rearrangement joins TRBV5-1 to TRBJ2-7, with 7 bases fitting TRBD1. The V and J ends lost 9 bases and 0 bases, in that order; junction bases with no gene match: 6. The V gene's germline CDR1 is SGHRS and CDR2 YFSETQ. The length of the CDR3 is 13 residues. This chain's CDR3 is CATADRPSYEQYF. The DNA for the CDR3 is TGCGCCACCGCGGACAGGCCCTCCTACGAGCAGTACTTC.

This clonotype turned up a few times. The V and J genes are TRBV7-9 and TRBJ1-6; D gene uncertain. Deletions cut 5 bases from V and 8 bases from J, with 10 bases between. Looked up from germline, CDR1 is SEHNR and CDR2 is FQNEAQ (reference sequence). CDR3 length: 13 amino acids. CDR3 bases: TGTGCCAGCAGCCCGGAGTTATATTCACCCCTCCACTTT. It specifies CASSPELYSPLHF.

The V gene is TRBV12-3 or TRBV12-4, the J gene TRBJ2-7, with a weak D call TRBD2 (6 bases). The CDR3 sequence is 16 residues long. The V and J ends lost 5 bases and 0 bases respectively, with 17 bases between them. The CDR3: CASSNYGRAGSYEQYF. CDR3 nucleotide sequence: TGTGCCAGCAGTAACTACGGGCGAGCGGGCTCCTACGAGCAGTACTTC.

J is TRBJ2-6 and V is TRBV7-9, with TRBD1 identical over 9 bases. This CDR3 contains 19 residues. Germline V gives CDR1 SEHNR, CDR2 FQNEAQ (reference sequence). V lost 4 bases and J lost 2; bases outside the gene matches: 12. The CDR3 region has the DNA TGTGCCAGCAGCTCCTTGGACAGGGGAAGGAGGCCTGGGGCCAACGTCCTGACTTTC. Its translation: CASSSLDRGRRPGANVLTF.